The 17 T cell receptor beta chains below all came from one sample that was sequenced in a study of cytomegalovirus exposure and HLA in healthy donors. TCRdb's copy holds only in-frame clones and misses some; the assay was immunoSEQ multiplex PCR. The sample has approximately 190,000 clones, 84% seen once. Sequenced: PBMCs. The receptors were gathered from a man between 18 and 29 years old in good health and CMV-seropositive.

The V call is TRBV15, the J call TRBJ1-1, with D perhaps matching TRBD1 (5 bases). CDR3 size: 12 residues. Germline V lookup: CDR1 LNHNV, CDR2 YYDKDF (reference sequence). Trimming removed 0 bases at V and 11 bases at J, with 10 bases between. This chain's CDR3 is CATSRDRGLAFF. Here the CDR3 DNA reads TGTGCCACCAGCAGAGATCGGGGGTTGGCTTTCTTT.

The chain links TRBV27 to TRBJ2-2; 11 bases fit TRBD1. The V segment lost 10 bases and the J segment 6 bases; nucleotides outside the gene matches: 7. The germline V gene has CDR1 MNHEY and CDR2 SMNVEV (reference sequence). This CDR3 is 14 amino acids long. Here the CDR3 reads CATRGTGGPGELFF. DNA of the CDR3: TGTGCCACCAGAGGGACAGGGGGGCCCGGGGAGCTGTTTTTT.

The chain uses TRBV9 and TRBJ2-7; D perhaps matches TRBD2 (6 bases). V was clipped by 7 bases and J by 6 bases, with 17 bases between them. Germline V gene lookup returns CDR1 SGDLS and CDR2 YYNGEE. This CDR3 is built from 13 residues. CDR3 protein: CASGPSDLGEQYF. In DNA form, the CDR3 reads TGTGCCAGCGGGCCTAGCGATCTGGGCGAGCAGTACTTC.

This clone was observed once. The chain employs TRBV27 and TRBJ2-5; 13 nucleotides match TRBD2. With 5 bases clipped from V and 5 bases from J, the junction kept 8 bases outside the gene matches. Germline V lookup: CDR1 MNHEY, CDR2 SMNVEV (reference sequence). The CDR3 loop spans 16 amino acids. CDR3 sequence: CASSLLAGGPGETQYF. DNA of the CDR3: TGTGCCAGCAGTCTACTAGCGGGAGGGCCGGGGGAGACCCAGTACTTC.

The CDR3 DNA sequence: TGTGCCAGCAGCACCTGGGACAGCAATCTCCTGGAGCAGTACTTC. Its protein product is CASSTWDSNLLEQYF. The J gene is TRBJ2-7, the V gene TRBV7-2, with 7 bases fitting TRBD1. CDR1 is SGHTA, CDR2 FQGNSA, per germline. The CDR3 totals 15 residues. The J segment lost 7 bases and the V segment lost 5 bases, leaving 14 bases of the junction unmatched.

The rearrangement links TRBV28 to TRBJ2-5; D is possibly TRBD2 (6 bases). The germline V and J ends were trimmed by 7 bases and 5 bases, with 14 bases remaining between them. Germline CDR1 reads MDHEN; CDR2 reads SYDVKM. CDR3 length equals 13 residues. Written as DNA, the CDR3 is TGTGCCAGCAACCGGGCGGGGTCGGAGACCCAGTACTTC. Its translation: CASNRAGSETQYF.

This clone appeared a few times. This chain links TRBV28 with TRBJ2-5, with D possibly matching TRBD1 (6 bases). There are 14 residues in the CDR3. Trimming removed 4 bases at V and 6 bases at J, with 15 bases between. CDR1 and CDR2 from the germline V gene are MDHEN and SYDVKM. The CDR3 DNA reads as TGTGCCAGCAGTTCGGGACAAGTGGTCCAGACCCAGTACTTC. Its protein product is CASSSGQVVQTQYF.

V usage is TRBV29-1 and J usage is TRBJ2-7, with 8 bases identical to TRBD1. The CDR3 has 11 residues. With V trimmed by 7 bases and J by 5 bases, 4 bases remained unmatched. Germline CDR1 reads SQVTM; CDR2 reads ANQGSEA. CDR3 loop: CSARRGHEQYF. CDR3 DNA: TGCAGCGCCCGCAGGGGGCACGAGCAGTACTTC.

This sequence joins TRBV4-3 and TRBJ2-7, with 13 bases lining up with TRBD2. CDR1 and CDR2 (germline): LGHNA, YSLEER. The CDR3 spans 16 residues. V lost 5 bases to trimming and J lost 0 bases; unmatched junction nucleotides: 4. CDR3 sequence reads: CASSSGLAGPSYEQYF. For the CDR3, the DNA is TGCGCCAGCAGCTCGGGACTAGCGGGACCCTCCTACGAGCAGTACTTC.

The chain links TRBV5-4 to TRBJ2-3; 9 nucleotides align to TRBD2. This CDR3 region has 16 residues. The germline CDR1 and CDR2 sequences are SGHNT and YYREEE (reference sequence). J was trimmed by 3 bases and V by 1 base; bases with no gene match: 6. The DNA for the CDR3 is TGTGCCAGCAGCTTGCGGTTAGCGGGAGATACAGATACGCAGTATTTT. Encoded protein: CASSLRLAGDTDTQYF.

At least ten counts were recorded for this clone. The chain is built from TRBV6-4 and TRBJ2-1; 9 nucleotides line up with TRBD2. V shed 5 bases, J shed 7 bases, and the junction held 6 bases outside the gene matches. The CDR3 runs to 14 residues. The V gene's germline CDR1 is MRHNA and CDR2 SNTAGT. The CDR3 bases are TGTGCCAGCAGTCAATTAGCGGGAGCAAATGAGCAGTTCTTC. This gives the protein CASSQLAGANEQFF.

J is TRBJ1-4 and V is TRBV6-1, with 8 bases aligning to TRBD1. Germline CDR1 is MNHNS and CDR2 is SASEGT. CDR3 length equals 12 residues. Germline trimming cut 6 bases from V and 8 bases from J; bases unmatched to any gene: 2. The CDR3 nucleotides read TGTGCCAGCAGGGACAGGGCGGAAAAACTGTTTTTT. Its translation is CASRDRAEKLFF.

The V call is TRBV4-3, the J call TRBJ2-7; possible D gene TRBD2, 7 bases. Germline V CDR1 and CDR2: LGHNA, YSLEER. The ends were cut back, 3 bases at V and 5 bases at J, with 17 bases in the middle. The CDR3 sequence is 15 residues long. This CDR3 is CASSQTRGALNEQYF. As DNA, the CDR3 is TGCGCCAGCAGCCAGACCCGGGGGGCTTTAAACGAGCAGTACTTC.

The V and J genes are TRBV7-2 and TRBJ2-5, with 10 positions matching TRBD2. The length of the CDR3 is 18 residues. The junction had 18 bases not matched to a gene; V was cut back by 8 bases and J by 3 bases. Looked up from germline, CDR1 is SGHTA and CDR2 is FQGNSA. The CDR3 sequence: CASSRPTSGMRGEETQYF. The DNA of the CDR3 is TGTGCCAGCTCCCGCCCCACTAGCGGGATGAGGGGAGAAGAGACCCAGTACTTC. Filled out from reference TRBV7-2 and TRBJ2-5, the complete variable domain reads GAGVSQSPSNKVTEKGKDVELRCDPISGHTALYWYRQSLGQGLEFLIYFQGNSAPDKSGLPSDRFSAERTGGSVSTLTIQRTQQEDSAVYLCASSRPTSGMRGEETQYFGPGTRLLVL.

The J gene is TRBJ2-3, the V gene TRBV4-3; maybe TRBD2 (6 bases). There are 15 residues in the CDR3. V gave up 1 base and J gave up 7 bases, with 15 bases separating them. Per the germline V gene, CDR1 is LGHNA and CDR2 is YSLEER. The CDR3 DNA reads as TGCGCCAGCAGCCAAGGGCGGGATCCAAGATATACGCAGTATTTT. Translating it yields CASSQGRDPRYTQYF.

V and J are TRBV27 and TRBJ2-2, with 7 nucleotides matching TRBD1. V lost 7 bases and J lost 4; bases outside the gene matches: 9. The germline gives CDR1 MNHEY, CDR2 SMNVEV (reference sequence). This CDR3 comprises 15 residues. The CDR3 DNA sequence: TGTGCCAGCATTCACCAGCGACAGGGCACCGGGGAGCTGTTTTTT. Translating it yields CASIHQRQGTGELFF.

The chain uses TRBV30 and TRBJ1-5; D might be TRBD1 (6 bases). The CDR3 loop spans 14 amino acids. Looked up from germline, CDR1 is GTSNPN and CDR2 is SVGIG (reference sequence). The germline V and J ends were trimmed by 5 bases and 5 bases, with 16 bases remaining between them. The CDR3 coding sequence is TGTGCCTGGGCATCCGGTGCAGGGGATCAGCCCCAGCATTTT. Translated: CAWASGAGDQPQHF.